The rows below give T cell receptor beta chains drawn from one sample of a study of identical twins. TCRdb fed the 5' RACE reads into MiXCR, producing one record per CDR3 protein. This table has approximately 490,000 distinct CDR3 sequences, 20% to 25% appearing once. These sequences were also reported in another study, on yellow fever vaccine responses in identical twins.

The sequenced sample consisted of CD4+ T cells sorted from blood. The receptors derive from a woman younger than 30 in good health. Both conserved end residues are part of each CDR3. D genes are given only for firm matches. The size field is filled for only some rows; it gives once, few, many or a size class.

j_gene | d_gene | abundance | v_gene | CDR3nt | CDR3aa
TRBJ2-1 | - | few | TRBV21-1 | TGTGCCAGCAGCAAAGACGGAATCAGCTCCTACAATGAGCAGTTCTTC | CASSKDGISSYNEQFF
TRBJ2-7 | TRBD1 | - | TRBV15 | TGTGCCACCAGCCGGATGGGACAGGACTCCTACGAGCAGTACTTC | CATSRMGQDSYEQYF
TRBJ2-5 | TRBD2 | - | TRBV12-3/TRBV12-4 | TGTGCCAGCACCCCCGGGGGGGGGGCCCAAGAGACCCAGTACTTC | CASTPGGGAQETQYF
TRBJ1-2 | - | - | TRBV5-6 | TGTGCCAGCAGCTTGGCCCTCGGTTTTAGTGGCTACACCTTC | CASSLALGFSGYTF
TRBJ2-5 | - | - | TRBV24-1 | TGTGCCACCAGTGGGACAGGGAGGGAAGAGACCCAGTACTTC | CATSGTGREETQYF
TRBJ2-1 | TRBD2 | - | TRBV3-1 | TGTGCCTGCAGCCACCGGGGGACTAGCGGTGGAGAGCAGTTCTTC | CACSHRGTSGGEQFF
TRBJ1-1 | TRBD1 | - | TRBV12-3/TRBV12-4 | TGTGCCAGCAGTTCAGGCAGGACAGGCGTGCACATGAACACTGAAGCTTTCTTT | CASSSGRTGVHMNTEAFF
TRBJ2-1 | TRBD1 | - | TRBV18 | TGTGCCAGCTCACCATCCTCGGGGACAGGGGAGGGCAATGAGCAGTTCTTC | CASSPSSGTGEGNEQFF
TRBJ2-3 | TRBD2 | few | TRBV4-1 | TGCGCCAGCAGCCCGGACCAGCGGGAGTTTCCAGATACGCAGTATTTT | CASSPDQREFPDTQYF
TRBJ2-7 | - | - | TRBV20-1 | TGCAGTGCTAGAGACAGGTGGACCTACGAGCAGTACTTC | CSARDRWTYEQYF
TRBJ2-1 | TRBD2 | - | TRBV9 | TGTGCCAGCAGCGTAGTTTGGGGGGGCAATGAGCAGTTCTTC | CASSVVWGGNEQFF
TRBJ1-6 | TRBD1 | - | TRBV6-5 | TGTGCCAGCAGTTACTCGGGACAGGCCTATTCACCCCTCCACTTT | CASSYSGQAYSPLHF
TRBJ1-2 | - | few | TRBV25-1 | TGTGCCAGTAGTGAAAACCACTATGGCTACACCTTC | CASSENHYGYTF
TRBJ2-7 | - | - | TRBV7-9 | TGTGCCAGCAGCTTAGTCCCGGGACTCGAAAGGGAGCAGTACTTC | CASSLVPGLEREQYF
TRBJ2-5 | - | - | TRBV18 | TGTGCCAGCTCACGAACTCCCCCGGGACCGCAACAAGAGACCCAGTACTTC | CASSRTPPGPQQETQYF
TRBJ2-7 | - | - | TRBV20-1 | TGCAGTGCTAGGACTCCGGGTACCCACGAGCAGTACTTC | CSARTPGTHEQYF
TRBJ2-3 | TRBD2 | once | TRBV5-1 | TGCGCCAGCAGCTTAGCGGGAGGGCCCACCATCTATACGCAGTATTTT | CASSLAGGPTIYTQYF
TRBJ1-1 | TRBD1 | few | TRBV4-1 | TGCGCCAGCAGCCGCCGACAGGGGGGCTTTACGGACACTGAAGCTTTCTTT | CASSRRQGGFTDTEAFF
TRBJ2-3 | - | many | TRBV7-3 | TGTGCCAGCAGCTTACAGGGAGATACGCAGTATTTT | CASSLQGDTQYF
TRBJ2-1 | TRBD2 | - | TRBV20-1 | TGCAGTGCTGCCGGACTAGCGGAGAATGAGCAGTTCTTC | CSAAGLAENEQFF
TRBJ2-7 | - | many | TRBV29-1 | TGCAGCGCCCGGAGAGGTAGCGAAGCCTACGAGCAGTACTTC | CSARRGSEAYEQYF
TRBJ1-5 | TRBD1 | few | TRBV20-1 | TGCAGTGCCGCTAATCCCAGGGGGGCTGGTTCCAATCAGCCCCAGCATTTT | CSAANPRGAGSNQPQHF
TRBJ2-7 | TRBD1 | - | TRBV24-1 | TGTGCCACCAGCCCCACCGGGACAGGGGCCTACGAGCAGTACTTC | CATSPTGTGAYEQYF
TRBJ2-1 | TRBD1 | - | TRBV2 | TGTGCCAGCAGCAAGATATGGGACAGGGGGCGCGTAGGTCAGCAGTTCTTC | CASSKIWDRGRVGQQFF
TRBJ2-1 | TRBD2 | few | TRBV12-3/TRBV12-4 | TGTGCCAGCAAATCCCTAGCGGTGTACAATGAGCAGTTCTTC | CASKSLAVYNEQFF
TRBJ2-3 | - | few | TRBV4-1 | TGCGCCAGCAGCCAAGGGGGTTACGCAGATACGCAGTATTTT | CASSQGGYADTQYF
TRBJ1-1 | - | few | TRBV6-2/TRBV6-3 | TGTGCCAGCAGCCCCCCAGGGGCTGGGAGCACTGAAGCTTTCTTT | CASSPPGAGSTEAFF
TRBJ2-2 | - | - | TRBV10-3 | TGTGCCATCAGAGGGGACCTCGCCGGGGAGCTGTTTTTT | CAIRGDLAGELFF
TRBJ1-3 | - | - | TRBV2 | TGTGCCAGCAGTGAATTGGGTCGCAGCCTCTCTGGAAACACCATATATTTT | CASSELGRSLSGNTIYF
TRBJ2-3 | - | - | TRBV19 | TGTGCCAGTAGCGACGGAGGAGCAGATACGCAGTATTTT | CASSDGGADTQYF
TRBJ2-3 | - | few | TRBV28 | TGTGCCAGCAAGGGGTCCGGGGGCACAGATACGCAGTATTTT | CASKGSGGTDTQYF
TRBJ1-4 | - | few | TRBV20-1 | TGCAGTGCTAGAAGGCCGAATGAAAAACTGTTTTTT | CSARRPNEKLFF
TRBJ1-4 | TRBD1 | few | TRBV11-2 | TGTGCCAGCAGCTTGGACAGGAGGAATGAAAAACTGTTTTTT | CASSLDRRNEKLFF
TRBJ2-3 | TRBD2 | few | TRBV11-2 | TGTGCCAGCAGCTCGGCTAGCGGGGGGAGCACAGATACGCAGTATTTT | CASSSASGGSTDTQYF
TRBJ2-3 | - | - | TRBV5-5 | TGTGCCAGCAGCTTTGGGGGATTAGCAGATACGCAGTATTTT | CASSFGGLADTQYF
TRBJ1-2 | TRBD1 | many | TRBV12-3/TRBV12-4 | TGTGCCAGCAGTCCCGGGACAGTCTATGGCTACACCTTC | CASSPGTVYGYTF
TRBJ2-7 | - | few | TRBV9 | TGTGCCAGCCCCCCCGGTTCAAACTACGAGCAGTACTTC | CASPPGSNYEQYF
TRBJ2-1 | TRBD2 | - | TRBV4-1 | TGCGCCAGCAGCCAGGATCCGGGACTAGCGGGGTTTGAGCAGTTCTTC | CASSQDPGLAGFEQFF
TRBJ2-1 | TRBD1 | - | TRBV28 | TGTGCCAGCAGGACAGACAGGGTTGTGGCTGAGCAGTTCTTC | CASRTDRVVAEQFF
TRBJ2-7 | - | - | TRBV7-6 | TGTGCCAGCAGCCGTAACGGGAACGAGCAGTACTTC | CASSRNGNEQYF
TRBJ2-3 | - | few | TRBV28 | TGTGCCAGCAGTTCTGGTACGCAGTATTTT | CASSSGTQYF
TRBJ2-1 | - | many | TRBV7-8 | TGTGCCAGCAGCTTAGTGTTTTACAATGAGCAGTTCTTC | CASSLVFYNEQFF
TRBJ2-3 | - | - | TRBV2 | TGTGCCAGCAGTGCAAGGGTGACCACAGATACGCAGTATTTT | CASSARVTTDTQYF
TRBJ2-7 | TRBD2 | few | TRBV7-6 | TGTGCCAGCAGCTCCTCTAGCGGGAGTGTTACCTACGAGCAGTACTTC | CASSSSSGSVTYEQYF
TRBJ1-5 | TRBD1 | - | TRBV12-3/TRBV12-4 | TGTGCCAGCAGTTCCTCTCGAACCGGGACAGTTAGCAATCAGCCCCAGCATTTT | CASSSSRTGTVSNQPQHF
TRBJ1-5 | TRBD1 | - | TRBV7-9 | TGTGCCAGCAGCCCGGGAGACAGGGGAGGTCAGCCCCAGCATTTT | CASSPGDRGGQPQHF
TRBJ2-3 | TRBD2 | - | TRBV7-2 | TGTGCCAGCAGCCGAGCCGGGACTAGCGGGAGTAGGACGCAGTATTTT | CASSRAGTSGSRTQYF
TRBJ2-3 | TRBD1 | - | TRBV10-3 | TGTGCCATCAGCCCTGGGACAGTTTCAGATACGCAGTATTTT | CAISPGTVSDTQYF
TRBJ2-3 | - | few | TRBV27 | TGTGCCAGCAGTTCCGCGCTCGGCCACACAGATACGCAGTATTTT | CASSSALGHTDTQYF
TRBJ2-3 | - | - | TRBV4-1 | TGCGCCAGCAGCCCCCGGGGTAGCTCAGTAGATACGCAGTATTTT | CASSPRGSSVDTQYF
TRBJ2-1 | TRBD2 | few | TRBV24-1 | TGTGCCACCAGTGATCCGCAGTGGGGGGGACGAAACAATGAGCAGTTCTTC | CATSDPQWGGRNNEQFF
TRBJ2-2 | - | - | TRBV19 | TGTGCCACCAATTCAGGCCGGGACACCGGGGAGCTGTTTTTT | CATNSGRDTGELFF
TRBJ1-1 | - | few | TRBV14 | TGTGCCAGCAGCCTAACCGGGGCCCGGGGCGAAGCTTTCTTT | CASSLTGARGEAFF